A single sample gave rise to the 22 T cell receptor beta chains below, sequenced in a study of T cells after yellow fever vaccination (dated by TCRdb to the late 2010s). Library preparation used 5' RACE. Sequenced on an Illumina HiSeq 2500. The public reads were reanalyzed by TCRdb: fastp trimming at Q25, MiXCR alignment, in-frame beta chains only. CDR3 protein duplicates are merged, each entry listing the most common genes and DNA. For this sample the table gives about 400,000 distinct CDR3 sequences, of which around 10% were detected only once. Of the sample, more than 15% is held by the ten largest clones. This specimen's treatment or condition label, interpreted: live attenuated yellow fever vaccine strain. The input for sequencing was PBMCs, taken on the day of the first yellow fever vaccination. These receptors were collected from a man younger than 35 who received the YFV17D yellow fever vaccine.

This clonotype was seen more than once but under ten times. The rearrangement joins TRBV7-8 to TRBJ2-7, with D perhaps matching TRBD2 (6 bases). The V end was cut by 8 bases, the J end by 4 bases, with 18 bases between. This CDR3 is 14 amino acids long. CDR1 is SGHVS and CDR2 is FQNEAQ in the germline V gene. CDR3 DNA sequence: TGTGCCAGCGGCGGGACGGTGGGGCGTTACGAGCAGTACTTC. Protein sequence: CASGGTVGRYEQYF.

This clonotype is a singleton in its sample. The chain couples TRBV6-1 to TRBJ1-5; no reliable D call. Deletions cut 6 bases from V and 3 bases from J, with 15 bases between. The CDR3 loop spans 15 amino acids. Germline V lookup: CDR1 MNHNS, CDR2 SASEGT. CDR3 region: CASREWAFPNQPQHF. The CDR3 DNA reads TGTGCCAGCAGGGAGTGGGCCTTCCCCAATCAGCCCCAGCATTTT.

The table lists this clonotype with a few counts. The genes are TRBV28 and TRBJ2-3; the match to TRBD2 covers 7 bases. After removal of 7 bases from V and 3 bases from J, the junction contained 4 bases not matched to a gene. Germline-derived CDR1 and CDR2 are MDHEN and SYDVKM. The CDR3 loop spans 13 amino acids. For the CDR3, the DNA is TGTGCCAGCAAGTGGGGGGGGACAGATACGCAGTATTTT. Translating it yields CASKWGGTDTQYF.

This clonotype occurred a few times. In DNA form, the CDR3 reads TGTGCCAGCAGTTACAGGGGTGGCTACACCTTC. Its protein product is CASSYRGGYTF. The V call is TRBV6-5, the J call TRBJ1-2; the D gene is possibly TRBD1 (5 bases). CDR1 is MNHEY, CDR2 SVGAGI, per germline. The CDR3 has 11 amino acids. The V end was cut by 2 bases, the J end by 7 bases, with 5 bases between.

In its sample, this clonotype was seen a few times. The V call is TRBV27, the J call TRBJ2-7; TRBD1 or TRBD2 may be the D gene (7 bases each). Germline loops: CDR1 MNHEY, CDR2 SMNVEV (reference sequence). Trimming stripped 4 bases from V and 0 bases from J, with 19 bases between. The CDR3 loop spans 17 amino acids. The CDR3 nucleotides are TGTGCCAGCAGTTGGCGACTACAGGGGAGGGACTCCTACGAGCAGTACTTC. Protein sequence: CASSWRLQGRDSYEQYF.

V and J are TRBV6-2 or TRBV6-3 and TRBJ1-5; 7 nucleotides align to TRBD1. The ends lost 5 bases at V and 15 bases at J; junction bases unmatched: 10. The CDR3 has 12 residues. Germline CDR1 and CDR2: MNHEY and SVGEGT. The chain's CDR3 is CASSPRQGRGHF. The CDR3 nucleotides are TGTGCCAGCAGTCCCCGACAGGGAAGGGGGCATTTT.

In its sample, this clonotype was seen a few times. The J gene is TRBJ2-7, the V gene TRBV12-3 or TRBV12-4; the match to TRBD1 covers 9 bases. The CDR3 loop spans 15 amino acids. Unmatched junction bases numbered 4, after V lost 4 bases and J lost 0 bases. The CDR3 DNA sequence: TGTGCCAGCAGTTGGGGGACAGGGTCCTCCTACGAGCAGTACTTC. This encodes CASSWGTGSSYEQYF.

The table lists this clonotype with a few counts. The chain employs TRBV4-1 and TRBJ1-4, with 7 positions matching TRBD1. The CDR3 spans 14 residues. The junction had 5 bases not matched to a gene; V was cut back by 8 bases and J by 2 bases. Germline CDR1 MGHRA, CDR2 YSYEKL. CDR3 region: CASARGETNEKLFF. DNA of the CDR3: TGCGCCAGCGCCAGGGGGGAGACTAATGAAAAACTGTTTTTT.

There are a few counts of this clonotype. The chain combines TRBV10-3 with TRBJ1-1; D is unclear. V lost 6 bases to trimming and J lost 0 bases, with 11 bases between them. The germline gives CDR1 ENHRY, CDR2 SYGVKD. There are 14 residues in the CDR3. The CDR3 loop reads CAIRTNEMNTEAFF. Written as DNA, the CDR3 is TGTGCCATCAGGACTAATGAGATGAACACTGAAGCTTTCTTT.

V usage is TRBV20-1 and J usage is TRBJ2-2; 7 bases agree with TRBD1. The CDR3 contains 15 residues. Germline-derived CDR1 and CDR2 are DFQATT and SNEGSKA (reference sequence). The J segment lost 2 bases and the V segment lost 3 bases, leaving 6 bases of the junction unmatched. Written as DNA, the CDR3 is TGCAGTGCTAGTCTGAGGGGGCCAAACACCGGGGAGCTGTTTTTT. Its protein product is CSASLRGPNTGELFF.

This clonotype occurred once. The chain uses TRBV7-3 and TRBJ2-1, with 12 bases matching TRBD2. Germline CDR1 SGHTA, CDR2 FQGTGA. This CDR3 is built from 15 residues. J gave up 7 bases and V 5 bases, and 6 bases lay outside the gene matches. CDR3 amino acids: CASSPLAGGNNEQFF. CDR3 coding DNA: TGTGCCAGCAGCCCCCTAGCGGGGGGGAATAATGAGCAGTTCTTC.

There are a few counts of this clonotype. The genes are TRBV19 and TRBJ1-1; 7 bases are shared with TRBD1. The germline CDR1 and CDR2 sequences are LNHDA and SQIVND (reference sequence). The CDR3 contains 15 residues. The V and J ends lost 5 bases and 4 bases, in that order; junction bases with no gene match: 10. CDR3 nucleotides: TGTGCCAGTAGTGCCGCCTCAGGGGGGGGCACTGAAGCTTTCTTT. This encodes CASSAASGGGTEAFF.

As DNA, the CDR3 is TGCGCCAGCGAGGCCTACCCCACCGGGGAAAGTGGGACCGGGGAGCTGTTTTTT. It is translated as CASEAYPTGESGTGELFF. The chain employs TRBV4-3 and TRBJ2-2, with D possibly TRBD2 on 5 matching bases. V was cut by 8 bases and J by 5 bases, with 27 bases left in between. Germline-derived CDR1 and CDR2 are LGHNA and YSLEER. The CDR3 covers 18 residues.

The V call is TRBV7-2, the J call TRBJ2-4; 7 nucleotides line up with TRBD1. The CDR3 covers 15 residues. Germline trimming cut 1 base from V and 4 bases from J; bases unmatched to any gene: 4. The germline V gene has CDR1 SGHTA and CDR2 FQGNSA. The CDR3: CASSLDAGGKNIQYF. CDR3 DNA: TGTGCCAGCAGCTTAGACGCAGGGGGAAAAAACATTCAGTACTTC.

The chain employs TRBV6-1 and TRBJ1-3; D is possibly TRBD1 (6 bases). The CDR3 runs to 16 residues. Looked up from germline, CDR1 is MNHNS and CDR2 is SASEGT. The germline V and J ends were trimmed by 8 bases and 0 bases, with 17 bases remaining between them. The DNA for the CDR3 is TGTGCCAGCGGGGAGGGGGGCGAGCACTCTGGAAACACCATATATTTT. Protein: CASGEGGEHSGNTIYF.

This chain joins TRBV19 and TRBJ2-1, with a tentative D call TRBD2 (7 bases). The CDR3 has 13 amino acids. V lost 2 bases to trimming and J lost 8 bases, with 10 bases between them. Germline-derived CDR1 and CDR2 are LNHDA and SQIVND (reference sequence). This chain's CDR3 is CASSIKGGDEQFF. The CDR3 region has the DNA TGTGCCAGTAGTATAAAGGGGGGGGATGAGCAGTTCTTC.

This clonotype turned up a few times. The chain combines TRBV4-3 with TRBJ1-2; D remains ambiguous. V was pared by 0 bases and J by 7 bases, with 9 bases between. The CDR3 is 13 amino acids. Germline lookup yields CDR1 LGHNA and CDR2 YSLEER. In DNA, the CDR3 is TGCGCCAGCAGCCAAGAGACCTGGGGTGGCTACACCTTC. This encodes CASSQETWGGYTF.

V gene TRBV5-5 combines with J gene TRBJ2-7, with 7 bases matching TRBD1. Germline V CDR1 and CDR2: SGHKS, YYEKEE (reference sequence). CDR3 length: 16 amino acids. The ends lost 0 bases at V and 6 bases at J; junction bases unmatched: 12. The CDR3 is CASSLGNRGPDSEQYV. CDR3 nucleotide sequence: TGTGCCAGCAGCTTGGGAAACAGGGGTCCGGATAGCGAGCAGTACGTC.

This clonotype was observed a few times. CDR3 sequence: CASSELRISPYEQYV. The CDR3 DNA reads TGCGCCAGCAGTGAGTTACGCATTTCCCCCTACGAGCAGTACGTC. The chain employs TRBV10-2 and TRBJ2-7; D gene uncertain. Germline lookup yields CDR1 WSHSY and CDR2 SAAADI. Trimming removed 1 base at V and 2 bases at J, with 12 bases between. The CDR3 has 15 residues.

The chain is built from TRBV27 and TRBJ2-1; possibly TRBD2 for D (5 bases). Trimming removed 1 base at V and 15 bases at J, with 16 bases between. CDR1 and CDR2 from the germline V gene are MNHEY and SMNVEV (reference sequence). The CDR3 length is 13 residues. Here the CDR3 reads CASSLYRGSYRFF. The CDR3 region has the DNA TGTGCCAGCAGTTTATACCGGGGATCCTATCGGTTCTTC.

This clonotype was recorded a few times. The rearrangement uses TRBV7-9 and TRBJ1-1, with D uncertain. Germline V CDR1 and CDR2: SEHNR, FQNEAQ (reference sequence). The CDR3 loop spans 12 amino acids. V lost 7 bases, J lost 10 bases, and 16 bases lay in between. The CDR3 region has the DNA TGTGCCAGCACTCCTGGGAGGGAGGGAGCTTTCTTT. Amino acids: CASTPGREGAFF.

This clonotype was recorded a few times. The chain combines TRBV5-4 with TRBJ1-6, with D possibly TRBD1 on 5 matching bases. Trimming pared 4 bases from V and 8 bases from J, leaving 16 bases between. From germline, CDR1 is SGHNT and CDR2 YYREEE (reference sequence). CDR3 length: 15 residues. The CDR3 loop reads CASSLDQGSHSPLHF. CDR3 sequence (DNA): TGTGCCAGCAGCCTGGATCAGGGTTCCCATTCACCCCTCCACTTT.